This TCR beta chain stems from a study of blood T cell repertoires in COVID-19 (dated by TCRdb to the early 2020s). For context, the study as a whole: Samples covering the acute and convalescent phases of COVID-19 were provided by collaborators in the United States, Italy and Spain. The prospective study material was composed of cDNA or gDNA derived from T cells, B-cell-depleted T cells, or PBMCs. Subjects who had been exposed to COVID-19, were actively infected with it, or had recovered from it provided the deeply sampled blood TCRbeta repertoires that made up the dataset. The repertoires were made available in a free public database intended to serve as a resource for research on the immune response to SARS-CoV-2. The samples were drawn from two sources: the first 160 participants of the ongoing ImmuneRACE study, and approximately 1,300 subjects contributed by 6 global collaborators. Nearly every sample came with metadata listing a de-identified subject ID, COVID-19 status, age in years and sex. HLA class I and class II types, where available, came from metadata supplied by the sample provider rather than from assay-based typing. Paper-wide results and their limitations: The quantity of clinical and demographic metadata differed by source and by participant and was supplied without curation.

The immunoSEQ Assay, a bias-controlled multiplex PCR, was used to amplify TCRbeta CDR3 regions from genomic DNA. The authors processed their data as follows. The number of nucleated cells in each sample was estimated from the amplification of reference gene primers within the assay. To quantify the absolute abundance of each unique TCRbeta CDR3 rearrangement, sequence reads were collapsed and filtered. For each sample, productive Simpson clonality was calculated as the square root of Simpson's diversity index across productive rearrangements. In its TCRdb copy, this immuneACCESS table keeps in-frame sequences only and misses some clones. Where compared with another copy, unresolved V genes explain less than half of these, and the others have no known cause. V and J calls and clone size come straight from that table; D and trimming were deduced from the DNA. This sample holds about 140,000 clones; approximately 84% were observed only once. About 3.4% of the sample belongs to the ten largest clones.

In the prospective study, participants were about 18 to 90 years old, resided in 25 or so geographic areas of the United States, and were enrolled through a virtual design. Cohort assignment in the prospective study relied on participant-reported clinical history from a screening survey and a study questionnaire. Each participant in the prospective study had whole blood, serum and a nasopharyngeal or oropharyngeal swab collected by mobile phlebotomists. Over a roughly 2-month period, participants in the prospective study had the option of providing additional blood draws and questionnaires. Prospective study blood samples were shipped either frozen or at room temperature before DNA extraction. For CDR1 and CDR2, the germline V gene lists MDHEN and SYDVKM. V was cut back by 6 bases and J by 3 bases, leaving a gap of 11 bases between them. The CDR3, cysteine through phenylalanine, is 13 amino acids long. Kept here is only the CDR3 DNA, which spans 39 bases and is read in frame from base 1.

Comments on this clone: What antigen it recognizes has not been identified. No base quality information exists; no much larger clone differs at one position.

This clonotype originated in a woman aged 45-59 years with acute COVID-19. The material sequenced was PBMCs or T cells enriched from blood (not recorded which). The rearrangement combines TRBV28 with TRBJ1-1, with the identity of the D gene unclear. The encoded CDR3 is CASRIGEYTEAFF. Read as DNA, the sequence is TGTGCCAGCAGGATAGGAGAGTACACTGAAGCTTTCTTT.